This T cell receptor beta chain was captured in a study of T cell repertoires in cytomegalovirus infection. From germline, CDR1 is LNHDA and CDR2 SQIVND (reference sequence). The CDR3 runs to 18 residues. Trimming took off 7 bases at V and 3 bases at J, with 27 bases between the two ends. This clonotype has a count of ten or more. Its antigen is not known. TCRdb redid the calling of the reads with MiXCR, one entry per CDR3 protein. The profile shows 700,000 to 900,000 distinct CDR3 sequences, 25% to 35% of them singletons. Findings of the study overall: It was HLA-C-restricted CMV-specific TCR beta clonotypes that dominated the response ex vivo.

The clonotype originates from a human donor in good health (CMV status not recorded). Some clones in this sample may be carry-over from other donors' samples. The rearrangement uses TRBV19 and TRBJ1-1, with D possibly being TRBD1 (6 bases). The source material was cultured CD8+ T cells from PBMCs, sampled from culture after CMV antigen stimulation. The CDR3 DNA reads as TGTGCCAGTATCCCGGCGAGGGGGGGTTACACTCACTACACTGAAGCTTTCTTT. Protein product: CASIPARGGYTHYTEAFF.